Given below is one TCR beta chain in context. The antigen this receptor binds is unknown. There are no base qualities to consult, and no much larger clone falls within one base. The data were obtained in a study of blood T cell repertoires in COVID-19 (dated by TCRdb to between 2020 and 2021). Background on the whole study: The collaborator samples originated in the United States, Italy and Spain and spanned the acute and convalescent phases of COVID-19. The dataset comprised deeply sampled blood TCRbeta repertoires from subjects exposed to, actively infected with, or recovered from COVID-19. The material from the prospective study consisted of cDNA or gDNA derived from T cells, B-cell-depleted T cells, or PBMCs. The repertoires were released in a freely available public database intended as a resource for research on the immune response to SARS-CoV-2. A de-identified subject ID, COVID-19 status, age in years and sex were almost always included in the sample metadata. The samples were drawn from two sources: the first 160 participants of the ongoing ImmuneRACE study, and 1,200 or so subjects contributed by 6 global collaborators. Where available, HLA class I and class II types were obtained from metadata supplied by the sample provider rather than from assay-based typing.

General findings and caveats noted by the study authors: Clinical and demographic metadata were provided uncurated, with the amount varying by source and participant.

The immunoSEQ Assay, a bias-controlled multiplex PCR, was used to amplify TCRbeta CDR3 regions from genomic DNA. Concerning the study's data processing: Within the assay, amplification of reference gene primers was used to estimate how many nucleated cells each sample contained. Sequence reads were collapsed and filtered to measure the absolute abundance of every unique TCRbeta CDR3 rearrangement. For each sample, productive Simpson clonality was calculated as the square root of Simpson's diversity index across productive rearrangements. This is the immuneACCESS table as TCRdb keeps it, with only in-frame sequences that have V and J called. A part of the clones is gone; compared with another copy, unresolved V genes explain less than half, and the rest is unexplained. V, J and clone size derive from that table, while D and trimming were established from the DNA sequence. This sample comprises approximately 110,000 clones, over 75% of them detected only once. Of the sample, roughly 4% falls within the top ten clones.

V loses 6 bases at its end and J loses 3 bases; junction bases beyond the gene matches: 10. Measured from the cysteine to the phenylalanine, the CDR3 is 16 residues long. The sequence is cut down to CDR3 DNA, 48 bases in frame from base 1. The germline V gene (reference sequence) yields SGHAT for CDR1 and FQDESV for CDR2. Whole blood was collected in K2EDTA tubes by collaborating institutions according to the institutions' own protocols. For TCRbeta analysis, collaborator samples were shipped as frozen whole blood, as isolated PBMCs, or as DNA extracted from either sample type. Here the chain combines TRBV11-1 and TRBJ2-7; 11 nucleotides in the junction match TRBD2. The sequencing input was peripheral blood. This sequence originates from a man aged 50 to 59 with acute or convalescent COVID-19. The CDR3 protein sequence reads: CASSPTFTSGSYEQYF. The sequenced DNA is TGTGCCAGCAGTCCTACCTTCACTAGCGGGAGCTACGAGCAGTACTTC.